Below, one T cell receptor (beta chain) is given with its context. The junction and the germline gene differ at one end; a read error may be behind it. These data come from a study of CD8+CD57+ T cells in acquired aplastic anemia. The overall study: Read counts for CD4+ cells (from healthy donors) averaged about 10.8 million.

The CDR3 length is 14 residues. CDR1 is SGHTA, CDR2 FQGNSA, per germline. Genomic DNA provided the template from which TCR beta VDJ and CDR3 profiles were obtained. TCRdb processed the reads anew with MiXCR; each CDR3 protein has one entry. Seen here are roughly 58,000 distinct CDR3 sequences, around 55% observed once, and the top ten hold about 2.5%. This receptor was taken from a human donor in good health, serving as a control. V and J are TRBV7-2 and TRBJ1-5, with 9 bases fitting TRBD1. The sample consisted of sorted CD4+, CD8+, or CD8+CD57+ T cells (not recorded which) from PBMCs. The DNA of the CDR3 is TGTGCTAGCAGCGACAGGGGGAGCAATCAGCCCCAGCATTTT. This encodes CASSDRGSNQPQHF.